This is a list of T cell receptor beta chains from one sample in a study of shared clonotypes between healthy human individuals. Data came from immunoSEQ multiplex PCR; TCRdb stores just in-frame clones and leaves some out. The sample lists 1,400,000 or so clones, approximately 98.5% occurring once. Sequencing was carried out using naive CD4+ T cells sorted from blood. Receptor source: a man aged 25 to 45 in good health. Each CDR3 is given with its conserved first and last residue. The D gene is left open where the match is weak. Clone size is stated in some rows and not others, as once, few, many or a class when expanded.

TRBV5-1	NA	TRBJ2-1	NA	CASTPRGSYNEQFF	TGCGCCAGCACCCCGCGGGGCTCCTACAATGAGCAGTTCTTC
TRBV7-8	NA	TRBJ2-7	NA	CASSAKRDRTYEQYF	TGTGCCAGCAGCGCTAAGCGGGACAGGACCTACGAGCAGTACTTC
TRBV18	NA	TRBJ2-1	NA	CASSPADLSYNEQFF	TGTGCCAGCTCACCAGCGGACCTCTCCTACAATGAGCAGTTCTTC
TRBV5-4	NA	TRBJ2-1	TRBD2	CASSLASGGGNEQFF	TGTGCCAGCAGCTTGGCCTCGGGAGGGGGGAATGAGCAGTTCTTC
TRBV5-6	NA	TRBJ2-2	NA	CASSFNPGATGELFF	TGTGCCAGCAGCTTTAATCCAGGGGCTACCGGGGAGCTGTTTTTT
TRBV21-1	NA	TRBJ2-7	NA	CASSKGWPDNSYEQYF	TGTGCCAGCAGCAAAGGGTGGCCCGATAACTCCTACGAGCAGTACTTC
TRBV18	NA	TRBJ1-4	NA	CASSPPTLSGSEKLFF	TGTGCCAGCTCACCACCGACGCTTTCTGGGAGTGAAAAACTGTTTTTT
TRBV4-3	NA	TRBJ2-7	TRBD1	CASSQVPGQGFEQYF	TGCGCCAGCAGCCAAGTACCGGGACAGGGATTCGAGCAGTACTTC
TRBV5-8	NA	TRBJ1-1	TRBD1	CASSLTLGTGATEAFF	TGTGCCAGCAGCTTGACCCTCGGGACAGGGGCCACTGAAGCTTTCTTT
TRBV2	NA	TRBJ1-5	TRBD1	CASRREQGGDQPQHF	TGTGCCAGCAGGAGGGAACAGGGGGGGGATCAGCCCCAGCATTTT
TRBV19	NA	TRBJ1-2	TRBD1	CASSIGRLRDRGYGYTF	TGTGCCAGTAGTATTGGTCGCTTGAGGGACAGGGGCTATGGCTACACCTTC
TRBV18	NA	TRBJ1-1	NA	CASSPVLFNTEAFF	TGTGCCAGCTCACCCGTGTTATTTAACACTGAAGCTTTCTTT
TRBV7-2	once	TRBJ2-7	NA	CASSLAGNYEQYF	TGTGCCAGCAGCTTAGCGGGGAACTACGAGCAGTACTTC
TRBV4-1	NA	TRBJ2-1	NA	CASSQEYLQINNEQFF	TGCGCCAGCAGCCAAGAATACTTACAGATCAACAATGAGCAGTTCTTC
TRBV6-1	NA	TRBJ2-3	TRBD2	CASRAGTSAGGTQYF	TGTGCCAGCAGAGCCGGGACTAGCGCCGGGGGAACGCAGTATTTT
TRBV2	NA	TRBJ2-1	NA	CASRGAQGYNEQFF	TGTGCCAGCAGGGGGGCGCAGGGCTACAATGAGCAGTTCTTC
TRBV7-9	NA	TRBJ2-5	NA	CASSLEPLTGTQYF	TGTGCCAGCAGCTTAGAGCCCCTGACAGGGACCCAGTACTTC
TRBV30	NA	TRBJ1-2	TRBD1	CAWSTGDRAAHYGYTF	TGTGCCTGGAGTACGGGGGACAGGGCAGCCCACTATGGCTACACCTTC
TRBV29-1	NA	TRBJ2-5	NA	CSVVTGEETQYF	TGCAGCGTTGTCACAGGAGAAGAGACCCAGTACTTC
TRBV10-3	NA	TRBJ2-7	TRBD2	CAISDRREFNEQYF	TGTGCCATCAGTGATCGGCGGGAGTTCAACGAGCAGTACTTC
TRBV2	NA	TRBJ2-3	TRBD2	CASSARTSGADTQYF	TGTGCCAGCAGTGCTAGGACTAGCGGGGCAGATACGCAGTATTTT
TRBV29-1	NA	TRBJ1-1	NA	CSAGGGLGTEAFF	TGCAGCGCCGGCGGGGGGCTCGGCACTGAAGCTTTCTTT
TRBV6-1	NA	TRBJ2-1	NA	CASSKRNREARLWFF	TGTGCCAGCAGCAAAAGGAACAGGGAGGCCCGGTTGTGGTTCTTC
TRBV5-1	NA	TRBJ1-1	NA	CASSLALPNTEAFF	TGCGCCAGCAGCTTGGCACTCCCGAACACTGAAGCTTTCTTT
TRBV5-6	NA	TRBJ2-7	NA	CASSLPGGGRNYEQYF	TGTGCCAGCAGCTTGCCAGGGGGCGGGAGGAACTACGAGCAGTACTTC
TRBV25-1	NA	TRBJ2-2	NA	CATRGAHGDTGELFF	TGTGCCACCCGGGGGGCTCATGGGGACACCGGGGAGCTGTTTTTT
TRBV6-1	NA	TRBJ2-7	TRBD2	CASSRGVQSYEQYF	TGTGCCAGCAGTCGGGGGGTCCAGAGCTACGAGCAGTACTTC
TRBV21-1	NA	TRBJ2-3	NA	CASTSLARTSGTKEDTQYF	TGTGCCAGCACCTCACTAGCACGGACTAGCGGCACCAAGGAAGATACGCAGTATTTT